The following is a T cell receptor (beta chain) sequence with its context. This clone was seen only a few times. No antigen is known for it. The input lacks base qualities; no much larger clone sits a single base away. The data were obtained in a study of OX40 agonist ivuxolimab in advanced cancers. For the study in its entirety: Ivuxolimab was an agonistic, fully human IgG2 monoclonal antibody directed against OX40 (CD134), a costimulatory receptor. In the dose-escalation cohort, around four fifths of patients were male, and the mean age was approximately 60 years, with a range of about 23 to 90. Prior anti-PD-1, anti-PD-L1 or anti-CTLA-4 therapy was permitted, and less than 45% of dose-escalation patients had received checkpoint inhibitors. The paper describes the monotherapy dose-escalation part (N ≈ 51 patients) of the phase I trial of ivuxolimab. Peripheral TCRbeta sequencing was intended to test whether TCR sequence diversity was altered and clonal T-cell expansion was caused by ivuxolimab. Intravenous ivuxolimab was administered to patients every 2 weeks at six dose levels: 0.01, 0.1, 0.3, 1.5, 3 and 10 mg/kg. Among the roughly 54 dose-escalation patients, some 20 had hepatocellular carcinoma, approximately 15 melanoma, 9 renal cell carcinoma and 9 head and neck cancer. Partial responses were achieved by three dose-escalation patients, of whom one had hepatocellular carcinoma and two had cutaneous melanoma.

Genomic DNA was extracted from sorted cells for sequencing of the TCRbeta CDR3 region. TCRbeta CDR3 regions were sequenced using the immunoSEQ Assay. In TCRdb, the immuneACCESS table is reduced to in-frame sequences with V and J assigned. These tables do not hold every clone; where another copy was compared, an unresolved V gene accounts for under half, and the others remain unexplained. Present in this sample are about 90,000 clones, about nine tenths of which were seen just once. Clones ranked in the top ten supply 0.33% of the sample. General findings and caveats noted by the study authors: At doses from 0.1 to 3.0 mg/kg, clonal expansion was seen in both CD4+ and CD8+ blood T cells between baseline and week 6. After ivuxolimab, more expanded clones were found on average in CD8+ T cells than in CD4+ T cells. Low levels of normalized T-cell clonal expansion were also seen in some patients who did not respond. Antigen specificity was not determined for the clonally expanded peripheral T cells. In the 0.1-3.0 mg/kg groups, partial responders were among the patients with the lowest normalized peripheral clonal expansion, particularly in CD8+ T cells.

The trial excluded patients who had a history of autoimmune disease or were on systemic immunosuppression. Peripheral blood for TCR sequencing was drawn from every dose cohort at baseline, at cycle 4 day 1 and at cycle 7 day 1. Samples came from an open-label, multicenter, first-in-human phase I dose-escalation trial of ivuxolimab. Adults with locally advanced or metastatic melanoma, renal cell carcinoma, hepatocellular carcinoma or head and neck squamous cell carcinoma were enrolled in the trial. Before TCR sequencing, CD4+ and CD8+ T cells were separately sorted from peripheral blood. Taken from cysteine to phenylalanine, the CDR3 has 14 residues. The DNA shown is the 42-base CDR3, in frame from base 1. CDR1 and CDR2 are drawn from the germline V gene: LGHNA, YSLEER. V is clipped by 0 bases and J by 6 bases, and the sequence between their germline boundaries is 11 bases long.

The chain is encoded by TRBV4-3 joined to TRBJ1-1, with the D gene uncertain. Source: CD4+ or CD8+ T cells sorted from blood, taken in a trial of the OX40 agonist ivuxolimab. The source is an adult with an advanced solid tumor such as melanoma, head and neck, liver or kidney cancer. In nucleotide form, the sequence is TGCGCCAGCAGCCAAGATCGTGTAAACCCTGAAGCTTTCTTT. It encodes CASSQDRVNPEAFF.